Shown below are 30 T cell receptor beta chains from a single sample sequenced in a study of blood T cells in healthy people across ages (dated by TCRdb to the mid-2010s). Preparation of the library involved 5' RACE. A second PCR of roughly 7 to 11 cycles was performed with a sample-barcoded 5' primer and a J-beta primer mix. TCRdb cleaned the public reads at Q25 with fastp, built clones with MiXCR and kept in-frame beta chains. Every distinct CDR3 protein forms one entry, paired with its most common genes and DNA. Across this sample there are roughly 1.9 million distinct CDR3 sequences, with about two fifths seen only once. In total, the top ten clones hold 23% of the sample. The sequencing sample was made of blood. Receptors were obtained from a human donor in good health.

The sample holds a few counts of this clonotype. This rearrangement joins TRBV29-1 to TRBJ1-2; 9 bases are a match to TRBD1. The CDR3 runs to 12 residues. CDR1 is SQVTM, CDR2 ANQGSEA, per germline. V was clipped by 6 bases and J by 7 bases; unmatched bases: 6. The CDR3 bases are TGCAGCGTAGTGGGACAGGGCGCTGGCTACACCTTC. Encoded protein: CSVVGQGAGYTF.

The chain recombines TRBV20-1 with TRBJ1-6; no reliable D call. The CDR3 is made up of 15 amino acids. The germline gives CDR1 DFQATT, CDR2 SNEGSKA (reference sequence). Trimming took off 2 bases at V and 8 bases at J, with 16 bases between the two ends. CDR3 DNA sequence: TGCAGTGCTAGACAGCTTCTCGGACCCCATTCACCCCTCCACTTT. Translated, it gives CSARQLLGPHSPLHF.

This clonotype came up a few times. The rearrangement uses TRBV3-1 and TRBJ2-7, with 7 bases aligning to TRBD1. Germline loops: CDR1 LGHDT, CDR2 YNNKEL (reference sequence). V trimming: 4 bases; J trimming: 6 bases; junction bases outside the gene matches: 6. The CDR3 extends over 13 amino acids. The CDR3 sequence is CASSPWTGSEQYF. The CDR3 region has the DNA TGTGCCAGCAGCCCCTGGACAGGATCCGAGCAGTACTTC.

CDR3 coding DNA: TGCGCCAGCATGGTGTTGCAGGGATCCTACAATGAGCAGTTCTTC. Translated, it gives CASMVLQGSYNEQFF. The rearrangement links TRBV5-1 to TRBJ2-1, with D possibly TRBD1 on 5 matching bases. With 6 bases removed from V and 1 base from J, the gap between germline ends came to 14 bases. Germline CDR1 SGHRS, CDR2 YFSETQ. This CDR3 has 15 residues.

This rearrangement joins TRBV20-1 to TRBJ2-7; D call uncertain. Trimming left V 7 bases short and J 5 bases short, with 9 bases between. The CDR3 is 10 residues long. CDR1 is DFQATT, CDR2 SNEGSKA, per germline (reference sequence). The CDR3 loop is CSVRIDEQYF. CDR3 DNA: TGCAGTGTCCGGATTGACGAGCAGTACTTC.

This chain links TRBV6-5 with TRBJ1-2; D not certain. V gave up 2 bases and J gave up 0 bases, with 10 bases separating them. Germline CDR1 is MNHEY and CDR2 is SVGAGI. This CDR3 contains 15 residues. CDR3 in DNA: TGTGCCAGCAGTTACGACCGGGTCTCTAACTATGGCTACACCTTC. The encoded protein is CASSYDRVSNYGYTF.

The J gene is TRBJ1-1, the V gene TRBV12-3 or TRBV12-4; 8 bases align to TRBD1. The CDR3 loop spans 18 amino acids. Germline trimming cut 3 bases from V and 4 bases from J; bases unmatched to any gene: 16. The CDR3 loop is CASSFTTGDFQGGTEAFF. The DNA for the CDR3 is TGTGCCAGCAGTTTTACGACAGGGGACTTCCAAGGGGGCACTGAAGCTTTCTTT.

This clonotype was counted only a few times. This chain connects TRBV12-3 or TRBV12-4 to TRBJ2-1; 9 positions match TRBD2. The trim removed 3 bases at V and 8 bases at J, leaving 5 bases unmatched. CDR3 length equals 14 residues. The CDR3 nucleotides are TGTGCCAGCAGTTTGCGGGGGGGTATAGATGAGCAGTTCTTC. Its translation: CASSLRGGIDEQFF.

This clonotype showed up just a few times. CDR3 region: CASSLDSLFGYTF. CDR3 sequence (DNA): TGTGCCAGCAGCTTGGATAGTTTGTTCGGCTACACCTTC. The chain employs TRBV7-2 and TRBJ1-2; D remains ambiguous. The CDR3 length is 13 residues. Trimming stripped 3 bases from V and 8 bases from J, with 13 bases between. The germline V gene has CDR1 SGHTA and CDR2 FQGNSA.

V is TRBV4-1 and J is TRBJ1-1, with D uncertain. Trimming stripped 0 bases from V and 7 bases from J, with 9 bases between. The CDR3 covers 13 residues. From germline, CDR1 is MGHRA and CDR2 YSYEKL. CDR3 region: CASSQEGKNEAFF. CDR3 nucleotide sequence: TGCGCCAGCAGCCAAGAAGGGAAGAATGAAGCTTTCTTT.

In DNA form, the CDR3 reads TGTGCCCTGCGGCGTGAGTATTTT. Protein sequence: CALRREYF. The chain has TRBV6-2 or TRBV6-3 and TRBJ2-3; D is unresolved. The germline V gene encodes CDR1 MNHEY and CDR2 SVGEGT. This CDR3 comprises 8 residues. Trimming stripped 11 bases from V and 13 bases from J, with 10 bases between.

Only a few counts were recorded for this clonotype. This chain links TRBV6-6 with TRBJ1-1, with 7 bases aligning to TRBD1. Trimming at V came to 8 bases and at J to 0 bases, leaving 6 bases not matched to a gene. The CDR3 length is 14 residues. The germline V gene has CDR1 MNHNY and CDR2 SVGAGI (reference sequence). The CDR3 DNA is TGTGCCAGCGTCCCCGGGACAGTGAACACTGAAGCTTTCTTT. It codes for CASVPGTVNTEAFF.

As regards this clonotype: At one of its ends the junction is not consistent with the germline gene, which may arise from a read error. The chain is built from TRBV24-1 and TRBJ2-1; D unclear. The CDR3 is 14 amino acids. Germline values: CDR1 KGHDR, CDR2 SFDVKD. The CDR3 here is CATRDSRGLNEQFF. In DNA, the CDR3 is TGTGCCACCAGGGATTCGAGAGGCCTCAATGAGCAGTTCTTC.

The chain recombines TRBV7-2 with TRBJ1-2; 7 bases match TRBD1. V lost 5 bases, J lost 1 base, and 7 bases stayed unmatched. Germline-derived CDR1 and CDR2 are SGHTA and FQGNSA. The length of the CDR3 is 15 residues. The CDR3 reads CASSTVRGFNYGYTF. The CDR3 nucleotides read TGTGCCAGCAGCACAGTCAGGGGGTTTAACTATGGCTACACCTTC. Supplemented by reference TRBV7-2 and TRBJ1-2, the full variable domain reads GAGVSQSPSNKVTEKGKDVELRCDPISGHTALYWYRQSLGQGLEFLIYFQGNSAPDKSGLPSDRFSAERTGGSVSTLTIQRTQQEDSAVYLCASSTVRGFNYGYTFGSGTRLTVV.

This clonotype was seen only a few times. The gene calls are TRBV28 and TRBJ2-7; D is uncertain. Germline V gene data show CDR1 as MDHEN and CDR2 as SYDVKM. The CDR3 loop spans 12 amino acids. V lost 5 bases, J lost 5 bases, and 10 bases lay in between. CDR3 sequence (DNA): TGTGCCAGCAGTCTACCCTACCACGAGCAGTACTTC. Its protein product is CASSLPYHEQYF.

The chain carries TRBV7-9 and TRBJ1-2; 9 bases are shared with TRBD1. V trimming: 10 bases; J trimming: 3 bases; junction bases outside the gene matches: 9. There are 14 residues in the CDR3. Germline V gene lookup returns CDR1 SEHNR and CDR2 FQNEAQ (reference sequence). This CDR3 is CATRRQGEYYGYTF. The CDR3, as DNA: TGTGCCACCCGTCGACAGGGGGAATACTATGGCTACACCTTC.

The gene calls are TRBV7-2 and TRBJ1-3; D is ambiguous. Trimming removed 3 bases from V and 4 bases from J, with 13 bases in between. Germline V gene data show CDR1 as SGHTA and CDR2 as FQGNSA. This CDR3 is built from 15 residues. In nucleotides, the CDR3 is TGTGCCAGCAGCTTCGGTCGGTTGGGAGGAAACACCATATATTTT. Its protein is CASSFGRLGGNTIYF.

This clonotype turned up a few times. This chain joins TRBV7-9 and TRBJ2-7, with TRBD2 identical over 7 bases. The V segment lost 5 bases and the J segment 2 bases; nucleotides outside the gene matches: 15. Per germline, CDR1 SEHNR and CDR2 FQNEAQ (reference sequence). This CDR3 region has 17 residues. The CDR3 loop is CASSPRDLGGGTYEQYF. The CDR3 nucleotides read TGTGCCAGCAGCCCTCGCGACTTAGGCGGGGGAACCTACGAGCAGTACTTC.

This clonotype was counted only a few times. V gene TRBV20-1 combines with J gene TRBJ1-2; 11 bases match TRBD1. CDR1 and CDR2 from the germline V gene are DFQATT and SNEGSKA (reference sequence). V dropped 3 bases and J dropped 6; count of bases not matched to a gene: 9. The CDR3 length is 15 residues. The CDR3: CSARGWDRGKDGYTF. In DNA, the CDR3 is TGCAGTGCTAGGGGCTGGGACAGGGGGAAAGATGGCTACACCTTC.

The chain links TRBV20-1 to TRBJ1-2; no clear D. V was cut by 0 bases and J by 5 bases, with 10 bases left in between. Germline CDR1 and CDR2: DFQATT and SNEGSKA (reference sequence). The CDR3 extends over 13 amino acids. The CDR3 DNA reads TGCAGTGCTAGAGATGGGAGGATATATGGCTACACCTTC. As protein: CSARDGRIYGYTF.

This clonotype has a single count. The chain recombines TRBV6-5 with TRBJ2-3, with 8 bases lining up with TRBD2. This CDR3 region has 17 residues. The germline gives CDR1 MNHEY, CDR2 SVGAGI. Trimming took 0 bases from V and 2 from J; bases not matched to a gene: 7. CDR3 nucleotides: TGTGCCAGCAGTTACTCGTTTGGCGGGGGGACCACAGATACGCAGTATTTT. Translating gives CASSYSFGGGTTDTQYF.

This clonotype was seen many times. The chain employs TRBV27 and TRBJ2-3; D is perhaps TRBD1 (5 bases). CDR3 length: 13 amino acids. Germline V gives CDR1 MNHEY, CDR2 SMNVEV (reference sequence). V gave up 4 bases and J gave up 5 bases, with 10 bases separating them. The CDR3 DNA reads as TGTGCCAGCAGTTCAGCCAGGGTAGATACGCAGTATTTT. Residues: CASSSARVDTQYF.

This chain joins TRBV7-2 and TRBJ1-5; 8 nucleotides line up with TRBD1. The CDR3 sequence is 16 residues long. V gave up 5 bases and J gave up 7 bases; unmatched junction bases: 13. Germline V gene data show CDR1 as SGHTA and CDR2 as FQGNSA. CDR3 bases: TGTGCCAGCAGCCCCCGGACAGGGATCGATATGCAGCCCCAGCATTTT. Encoded protein: CASSPRTGIDMQPQHF.

This chain joins TRBV24-1 and TRBJ2-5; 7 bases map to TRBD2. Germline V lookup: CDR1 KGHDR, CDR2 SFDVKD. The CDR3 totals 14 residues. The ends lost 2 bases at V and 1 base at J; junction bases unmatched: 0. Here the CDR3 reads CATSDWEGQETQYF. CDR3 in DNA: TGTGCCACCAGTGATTGGGAGGGCCAAGAGACCCAGTACTTC.

The table lists this clonotype with a few counts. The chain couples TRBV20-1 to TRBJ1-6; D unresolved. The CDR3 has 13 amino acids. Germline-derived CDR1 and CDR2 are DFQATT and SNEGSKA (reference sequence). The germline V and J ends were trimmed by 3 bases and 0 bases, with 3 bases remaining between them. The CDR3, as DNA: TGCAGTGCTAGGATCTCCTATAATTCACCCCTCCACTTT. It specifies CSARISYNSPLHF.

V gene TRBV2 combines with J gene TRBJ2-7; TRBD2 might be the D (6 bases). Trimming cost V 6 bases and J 4 bases, with 19 bases left between them. Germline V lookup: CDR1 SNHLY, CDR2 FYNNEI. This CDR3 has 15 residues. The CDR3 DNA sequence: TGTGCCAGCAGCCTACGGCGGGGCGGTGAATACGAGCAGTACTTC. This gives the protein CASSLRRGGEYEQYF.

The gene calls are TRBV12-3 or TRBV12-4 and TRBJ2-3; no definite D call. Trimming removed 5 bases at V and 4 bases at J, with 16 bases between. The CDR3 consists of 15 residues. CDR3 DNA sequence: TGTGCCAGCAGTCGCCCAACCGTCTTCCCAGATACGCAGTATTTT. Protein sequence: CASSRPTVFPDTQYF.

The CDR3 DNA follows: TGTGCCATCAGTGAATACCTCCTCCGGGGGGAAGAGACCCAGTACTTC. This codes for CAISEYLLRGEETQYF. The chain recombines TRBV10-3 with TRBJ2-7; 7 bases fit TRBD2. The J call may not be correct, given that the DNA end is closer to TRBJ2-5. Germline-derived CDR1 and CDR2 are ENHRY and SYGVKD. The CDR3 length is 16 residues.

This clonotype showed up just a few times. The gene calls are TRBV5-5 and TRBJ2-6, with D tentatively TRBD1 (6 bases). CDR1 is SGHKS, CDR2 YYEKEE, per germline (reference sequence). The CDR3 has 18 amino acids. The V end lost 4 bases, the J end lost 1 base, and 18 bases lay between the germline ends. CDR3 residues: CASSPRHYDRSGANVLTF. Here the CDR3 DNA reads TGTGCCAGCAGCCCCAGACATTACGACAGGTCTGGGGCCAACGTCCTGACTTTC.

The chain couples TRBV12-3 or TRBV12-4 to TRBJ1-1, with 8 bases aligning to TRBD1. This CDR3 is 17 amino acids long. V lost 3 bases to trimming and J lost 0 bases; unmatched junction nucleotides: 9. The CDR3 bases are TGTGCCAGCAGTTTTGGGACAGGCTTTATTATGAACACTGAAGCTTTCTTT. Translation: CASSFGTGFIMNTEAFF.